These 20 T cell receptor beta chains came from one sample sequenced in a study of blood T cell repertoires in COVID-19. Assay used: immunoSEQ multiplex PCR; TCRdb lists only in-frame clones, some missing. The data hold about 120,000 clones, with approximately 74% observed a single time. Sequencing was performed on peripheral blood. The receptors derive from a man in his fifties or sixties with acute or convalescent COVID-19.

CDR3 loop: CASSPQSIGGDTQYF. The CDR3 region has the DNA TGTGCCAGCAGCCCTCAGTCGATCGGGGGGGATACGCAGTATTTT. The rearrangement uses TRBV9 and TRBJ2-3; TRBD2 aligns across 7 bases. CDR3 length: 15 residues. From germline, CDR1 is SGDLS and CDR2 YYNGEE. V trimming: 4 bases; J trimming: 6 bases; junction bases outside the gene matches: 11.

Notes on this clone: The sample has other DNA sequences that encode this CDR3 too. This sequence joins TRBV29-1 and TRBJ1-1; possibly TRBD1 for D (5 bases). V lost 5 bases and J 0 bases, leaving 10 bases between the germline ends. This CDR3 has 13 amino acids. The germline V gene encodes CDR1 SQVTM and CDR2 ANQGSEA. The CDR3 loop is CSVRQGMNTEAFF. CDR3 sequence (DNA): TGCAGCGTTCGGCAGGGAATGAACACTGAAGCTTTCTTT.

The chain couples TRBV19 to TRBJ1-6; TRBD1 aligns across 7 bases. The germline V gene has CDR1 LNHDA and CDR2 SQIVND (reference sequence). V lost 7 bases to trimming and J lost 8 bases; unmatched junction nucleotides: 8. The CDR3 has 14 amino acids. The CDR3 coding sequence is TGTGCCAGTAAATTAGGGGGCGCCGATTCACCCCTCCACTTT. Its protein is CASKLGGADSPLHF.

The chain recombines TRBV9 with TRBJ1-2, with D hard to call. Trimming removed 4 bases at V and 4 bases at J, with 8 bases between. The CDR3 sequence is 12 residues long. Germline V gene data show CDR1 as SGDLS and CDR2 as YYNGEE. The CDR3 coding sequence is TGTGCCAGCAGCCGAGGAGGCTATGGCTACACCTTC. Its translation: CASSRGGYGYTF.

This clone has more than one count but fewer than ten. The chain employs TRBV5-6 and TRBJ2-7; 7 bases match TRBD2. The V and J ends lost 0 bases and 4 bases, in that order; junction bases with no gene match: 7. Per the germline V gene, CDR1 is SGHDT and CDR2 is YYEEEE. The CDR3 covers 15 residues. CDR3 coding DNA: TGTGCCAGCAGCTTGGTTGGGCTAGCGGAGTACGAGCAGTACTTC. Its translation: CASSLVGLAEYEQYF.

The V gene is TRBV6-5, the J gene TRBJ2-3; 12 bases are shared with TRBD2. J was trimmed by 4 bases and V by 6 bases; bases with no gene match: 5. The CDR3 loop spans 15 amino acids. The germline V gene has CDR1 MNHEY and CDR2 SVGAGI. DNA of the CDR3: TGTGCCAGCAGACAGACTAGCGGGGGCGCAGATACGCAGTATTTT. Its translation: CASRQTSGGADTQYF.

The table lists this clone with a few counts. The chain recombines TRBV4-2 with TRBJ2-7, with D perhaps TRBD2 (6 bases). The V gene's germline CDR1 is LGHNA and CDR2 YNFKEQ. Trimming shortened V by 4 bases and J by 2 bases, and 15 bases separated the two germline ends. This CDR3 contains 15 residues. The CDR3 loop reads CASSPRSSATYEQYF. CDR3 nucleotides: TGTGCCAGCAGCCCCCGGTCTAGCGCTACCTACGAGCAGTACTTC.

The gene calls are TRBV13 and TRBJ2-1; tentative D call: TRBD1 (6 bases). CDR1 is PRHDT and CDR2 is FYEKMQ in the germline V gene (reference sequence). The V end lost 5 bases, the J end lost 2 bases, and 10 bases lay between the germline ends. The CDR3 has 14 residues. CDR3 DNA sequence: TGTGCCAGCAGCCTAACAGGGACCTACAATGAGCAGTTCTTC. It specifies CASSLTGTYNEQFF.

The V gene is TRBV5-1, the J gene TRBJ2-7; TRBD2 matches at 9 bases. J gave up 7 bases and V 0 bases, and 11 bases lay outside the gene matches. Per germline, CDR1 SGHRS and CDR2 YFSETQ. CDR3 length: 16 residues. CDR3 sequence: CASSLDSRGGFLEQYF. CDR3 in DNA: TGCGCCAGCAGCTTGGATTCGCGGGGGGGCTTTTTGGAGCAGTACTTC.

This clone was seen only a few times. The chain carries TRBV27 and TRBJ1-4; D gene uncertain. Germline-derived CDR1 and CDR2 are MNHEY and SMNVEV (reference sequence). V was pared by 4 bases and J by 4 bases, with 7 bases between. The CDR3 runs to 13 residues. CDR3 nucleotide sequence: TGTGCCAGCAGTTCCCATCATAATGAAAAACTGTTTTTT. Translating it yields CASSSHHNEKLFF.

This chain connects TRBV7-3 to TRBJ2-1; the match to TRBD2 covers 8 bases. The V segment lost 5 bases and the J segment 10 bases; nucleotides outside the gene matches: 10. Germline V gene data show CDR1 as SGHTA and CDR2 as FQGTGA. CDR3 length equals 14 residues. CDR3 amino acids: CASSTSGRSREQFF. CDR3 DNA sequence: TGTGCCAGCAGCACGAGCGGGAGATCGCGAGAGCAGTTCTTC.

The rearrangement links TRBV12-5 to TRBJ1-2, with TRBD1 as a possible D gene (5 bases). The CDR3 is 17 residues long. The germline V gene encodes CDR1 LGHNT and CDR2 FRNRAP. The ends were cut back, 2 bases at V and 0 bases at J, with 16 bases in the middle. The CDR3 loop is CASGLRQGRFPNYGYTF. The CDR3 DNA follows: TGTGCTAGTGGTTTGAGGCAGGGAAGATTCCCTAACTATGGCTACACCTTC.

The chain joins TRBV5-1 to TRBJ1-2, with D possibly TRBD1 on 5 matching bases. Trimming left V 5 bases short and J 0 bases short, with 14 bases between. The germline gives CDR1 SGHRS, CDR2 YFSETQ. There are 15 residues in the CDR3. The CDR3 sequence: CASRQESIPNYGYTF. CDR3 nucleotides: TGCGCCAGCAGACAGGAATCAATACCTAACTATGGCTACACCTTC.

This clone came up a few times. The chain is built from TRBV12-5 and TRBJ1-5, with TRBD1 matching over 8 bases. The CDR3 is made up of 16 amino acids. Germline loops: CDR1 LGHNT, CDR2 FRNRAP. With 4 bases clipped from V and 2 bases from J, the junction kept 7 bases outside the gene matches. Here the CDR3 DNA reads TGTGCTAGTGGTTCGACGGACAGGGTGGGCAATCAGCCCCAGCATTTT. Translating it yields CASGSTDRVGNQPQHF.

The rearrangement uses TRBV4-1 and TRBJ2-3; 11 bases map to TRBD2. The V segment lost 2 bases and the J segment 1 base; nucleotides outside the gene matches: 2. Germline assignment: CDR1 MGHRA and CDR2 YSYEKL. CDR3 size: 16 residues. The CDR3 nucleotides are TGCGCCAGCAGCCAACAGACTAGCGGGGGCACAGATACGCAGTATTTT. Amino acid sequence: CASSQQTSGGTDTQYF.

This chain joins TRBV7-9 and TRBJ2-7; 9 bases are a match to TRBD2. CDR1 is SEHNR, CDR2 FQNEAQ, per germline (reference sequence). The CDR3 runs 15 residues. J gave up 5 bases and V 4 bases, and 9 bases lay outside the gene matches. Here the CDR3 DNA reads TGTGCCAGCAGCTCCCAGGGTTTAGCGGGAGACGAGCAGTACTTC. It specifies CASSSQGLAGDEQYF.

This chain connects TRBV19 to TRBJ2-1; a weak D match, TRBD1 (6 bases). Trimming removed 4 bases at V and 1 base at J, with 20 bases between. The CDR3 extends over 18 amino acids. The germline gives CDR1 LNHDA, CDR2 SQIVND (reference sequence). The DNA of the CDR3 is TGTGCCAGTAGTAAAGTCTTTAGGGGGAGCGTATCCTACAATGAGCAGTTCTTC. Translation: CASSKVFRGSVSYNEQFF.

The chain carries TRBV5-1 and TRBJ2-5; tentative D call: TRBD2 (6 bases). Germline CDR1 is SGHRS and CDR2 is YFSETQ. V was cut by 0 bases and J by 2 bases, with 14 bases left in between. The CDR3 has 16 residues. The CDR3 here is CASSLAGTLTQETQYF. CDR3 nucleotide sequence: TGCGCCAGCAGCTTGGCCGGGACTCTAACGCAAGAGACCCAGTACTTC.

The CDR3: CASSPPNKKGDEQFF. CDR3 sequence (DNA): TGTGCCAGCTCACCACCCAACAAGAAGGGGGATGAGCAGTTCTTC. This rearrangement joins TRBV18 to TRBJ2-1; D possibly corresponds to TRBD1 (6 bases). V gave up 0 bases and J gave up 8 bases, with 14 bases separating them. Looked up from germline, CDR1 is KGHSH and CDR2 is LQKENI. The length of the CDR3 is 15 residues.

This rearrangement joins TRBV6-5 to TRBJ2-5, with TRBD2 as a possible D gene (7 bases). CDR1 is MNHEY, CDR2 SVGAGI, per germline. The CDR3 spans 12 residues. V was shortened by 9 bases and J by 2 bases, with 10 bases between the two germline ends. This chain's CDR3 is CASAGAQETQYF. The CDR3 DNA is TGTGCCAGTGCGGGGGCTCAAGAGACCCAGTACTTC.